This T cell receptor (beta chain) is drawn from a study of blood T cells in healthy people across ages. PCR was performed a second time for about 7 to 12 cycles using a sample-barcoded 5' primer and a J-beta primer mix. Each CDR3 protein is one row after TCRdb ran MiXCR on the 5' RACE reads. Here the sample spans around 780,000 distinct CDR3 sequences, approximately 60% being singletons. This clonotype showed up just a few times. Looked up from germline, CDR1 is DFQATT and CDR2 is SNEGSKA (reference sequence). CDR3 length: 11 amino acids. Sequences were obtained from blood. The TCR sequence derives from a middle-aged man in good health. The chain is built from TRBV20-1 and TRBJ2-4; D is unclear. TRBJ2-7 explains the end of the DNA better; the J call may be wrong. DNA for the CDR3: TGCAGTCTGCAAGAGGTACGCGAGCAGTACTTC. It translates to CSLQEVREQYF.